The 24 T cell receptor beta chains presented below share a single source sample, sequenced in a study of blood T cell repertoires in COVID-19. The data were produced by immunoSEQ multiplex PCR, yet TCRdb's version contains in-frame clones alone and is incomplete. The data hold over 100,000 clones, with 84% observed a single time. The specimen was peripheral blood. These receptors all come from a man between 60 and 75 years old with acute or convalescent COVID-19.

The V gene is TRBV24-1, the J gene TRBJ2-1, with TRBD2 matching over 9 bases. After removal of 5 bases from V and 5 bases from J, the junction contained 6 bases not matched to a gene. Germline CDR1 reads KGHDR; CDR2 reads SFDVKD. The CDR3 runs to 15 residues. In DNA form, the CDR3 reads TGTGCCACCAGTGTACAGACTAGCGGAAACAATGAGCAGTTCTTC. Amino acid sequence: CATSVQTSGNNEQFF.

The genes are TRBV10-3 and TRBJ2-1, with D maybe TRBD2 (5 bases). Germline V lookup: CDR1 ENHRY, CDR2 SYGVKD. The CDR3 spans 13 residues. V was pared by 7 bases and J by 9 bases, with 16 bases between. The CDR3 reads CAIKASTPGEQFF. DNA of the CDR3: TGTGCCATCAAGGCTAGCACGCCGGGTGAGCAGTTCTTC.

V is TRBV3-1 (or the pseudogene TRBV3-2) and J is TRBJ1-1; D is perhaps TRBD1 (6 bases). CDR3 length equals 16 residues. Between the trimmed V and J ends, which lost 4 bases and 3 bases, there was a span of 18 bases. Germline assignment: CDR1 LGHDT and CDR2 YNNKEL (reference sequence). CDR3 sequence: CASSPRRYREDTEAFF. DNA for the CDR3: TGTGCCAGCAGCCCCAGAAGGTACAGGGAAGACACTGAAGCTTTCTTT.

The rearrangement uses TRBV29-1 and TRBJ1-4; no firm D call. The CDR3 contains 11 residues. Germline V gives CDR1 SQVTM, CDR2 ANQGSEA. The V gene lost 3 bases and the J gene lost 5 bases, with 4 bases spanning the gap. The CDR3 spells CSVDGNEKLFF. The CDR3 coding sequence is TGCAGCGTTGATGGCAATGAAAAACTGTTTTTT. The variable domain in full, completed from reference TRBV29-1 and TRBJ1-4, reads SAVISQKPSRDICQRGTSLTIQCQVDSQVTMMFWYRQQPGQSLTLIATANQGSEATYESGFVIDKFPISRPNLTFSTLTVSNMSPEDSSIYLCSVDGNEKLFFGSGTQLSVL.

The rearrangement uses TRBV5-1 and TRBJ2-1, with 9 bases that match TRBD2. This CDR3 contains 17 residues. CDR1 and CDR2 from the germline V gene are SGHRS and YFSETQ. The trim removed 4 bases at V and 6 bases at J, leaving 14 bases unmatched. CDR3 coding DNA: TGCGCCAGCAGCGTTGGGGTAGCGGGAGCGGGGGGCAATGAGCAGTTCTTC. This encodes CASSVGVAGAGGNEQFF.

The rearrangement joins TRBV7-9 to TRBJ2-3; D is ambiguous. Germline lookup yields CDR1 SEHNR and CDR2 FQNEAQ (reference sequence). The V end lost 4 bases, the J end lost 4 bases, and 6 bases lay between the germline ends. CDR3 length: 12 amino acids. CDR3 residues: CASSSEADTQYF. As DNA, the CDR3 is TGTGCCAGCAGCTCCGAGGCAGATACGCAGTATTTT. Filled out from reference TRBV7-9 and TRBJ2-3, the complete variable domain reads DTGVSQNPRHKITKRGQNVTFRCDPISEHNRLYWYRQTLGQGPEFLTYFQNEAQLEKSRLLSDRFSAERPKGSFSTLEIQRTEQGDSAMYLCASSSEADTQYFGPGTRLTVL.

On this clone: Distinct nucleotide sequences in the sample also encode this CDR3. The rearrangement uses TRBV7-2 and TRBJ2-7; possibly TRBD1 for D (5 bases). Germline CDR1 reads SGHTA; CDR2 reads FQGNSA. This CDR3 spans 13 amino acids. The ends were cut back, 1 base at V and 1 base at J, with 5 bases in the middle. The CDR3, as DNA: TGTGCCAGCAGCTTAGACAGGTCCTACGAGCAGTACGTC. Protein: CASSLDRSYEQYV.

V and J are TRBV7-2 and TRBJ2-3; 8 nucleotides match TRBD2. V was clipped by 5 bases and J by 2 bases; unmatched bases: 3. Germline CDR1 SGHTA, CDR2 FQGNSA. The CDR3 extends over 14 amino acids. The CDR3 sequence is CASSPSGYTDTQYF. CDR3 DNA sequence: TGTGCCAGCAGCCCTAGCGGGTACACAGATACGCAGTATTTT.

The chain employs TRBV5-1 and TRBJ1-4; D might be TRBD1 (6 bases). V gave up 4 bases and J gave up 3 bases, with 10 bases separating them. The CDR3 loop spans 14 amino acids. CDR1 is SGHRS and CDR2 is YFSETQ in the germline V gene. DNA for the CDR3: TGCGCCAGCAGCCGGGACACTGCTAATGAAAAACTGTTTTTT. It translates to CASSRDTANEKLFF.

CDR3 bases: TGTGCCAGCTCACCAGACAGGGTTAACACTGAAGCTTTCTTT. Protein sequence: CASSPDRVNTEAFF. The chain links TRBV18 to TRBJ1-1, with 7 bases fitting TRBD1. J was trimmed by 2 bases and V by 2 bases; bases with no gene match: 2. There are 14 residues in the CDR3. Germline V gives CDR1 KGHSH, CDR2 LQKENI.

Concerning this clone itself: Additional DNA sequences in this sample encode the identical CDR3. This rearrangement joins TRBV6-1 to TRBJ1-5, with D maybe TRBD1 (5 bases). With 0 bases removed from V and 1 base from J, the gap between germline ends came to 7 bases. CDR1 MNHNS and CDR2 SASEGT come from the germline V gene. The CDR3 runs 15 residues. The CDR3 protein is CASSEARGSNQPQHF. The DNA of the CDR3 is TGTGCCAGCAGTGAAGCGCGGGGGAGCAATCAGCCCCAGCATTTT.

The chain employs TRBV19 and TRBJ1-2, with 7 positions matching TRBD1. The germline CDR1 and CDR2 sequences are LNHDA and SQIVND (reference sequence). Trimming took 4 bases from V and 2 from J; bases not matched to a gene: 4. The CDR3 length is 14 residues. The CDR3: CASSSDRANYGYTF. The CDR3 DNA is TGTGCCAGTAGTAGCGACAGGGCCAACTATGGCTACACCTTC. The whole variable domain, filled in from reference TRBV19 and TRBJ1-2, reads DGGITQSPKYLFRKEGQNVTLSCEQNLNHDAMYWYRQDPGQGLRLIYYSQIVNDFQKGDIAEGYSVSREKKESFPLTVTSAQKNPTAFYLCASSSDRANYGYTFGSGTRLTVV.

The chain employs TRBV9 and TRBJ1-1, with D possibly matching TRBD1 (5 bases). With 0 bases removed from V and 5 bases from J, the gap between germline ends came to 14 bases. Looked up from germline, CDR1 is SGDLS and CDR2 is YYNGEE. CDR3 size: 15 residues. CDR3 residues: CASSVVGGKGTEAFF. CDR3 DNA: TGTGCCAGCAGCGTAGTGGGGGGAAAGGGGACTGAAGCTTTCTTT.

The gene calls are TRBV6-6 and TRBJ1-5; 7 bases are a match to TRBD1. The CDR3 length is 15 residues. Trimming removed 6 bases from V and 7 bases from J; junction bases left unmatched: 12. Germline V gene lookup returns CDR1 MNHNY and CDR2 SVGAGI (reference sequence). CDR3 sequence (DNA): TGTGCCAGCAGCAAGATCCAACAGGGGCGGCAGCCCCAGCATTTT. Protein: CASSKIQQGRQPQHF.

V gene TRBV5-4 combines with J gene TRBJ2-1; D perhaps matches TRBD1 (5 bases). The CDR3 length is 14 residues. The germline V gene encodes CDR1 SGHNT and CDR2 YYREEE (reference sequence). Trimming cost V 9 bases and J 6 bases, with 19 bases left between them. The CDR3 region has the DNA TGTGCCATCACAATGCAGGGATGGGGCAATGAGCAGTTCTTC. Translation gives CAITMQGWGNEQFF.

As DNA, the CDR3 is TGCGCCAGCAGCCCATTGGACAGCTACGAGCAGTACTTC. Translation gives CASSPLDSYEQYF. The chain combines TRBV4-1 with TRBJ2-7, with D possibly being TRBD1 (6 bases). Germline V gene data show CDR1 as MGHRA and CDR2 as YSYEKL. The V end was cut by 4 bases, the J end by 3 bases, with 10 bases between. This CDR3 is 13 amino acids long.

This rearrangement joins TRBV19 to TRBJ2-3, with TRBD1 matching 7 bases. V lost 5 bases and J lost 6; bases outside the gene matches: 5. Germline assignment: CDR1 LNHDA and CDR2 SQIVND (reference sequence). The CDR3 contains 13 residues. CDR3 amino acids: CASSVTGFDTQYF. The CDR3 nucleotides read TGTGCCAGTAGTGTGACAGGGTTCGATACGCAGTATTTT.

The rearrangement uses TRBV7-8 and TRBJ2-3, with 8 bases aligning to TRBD1. This CDR3 has 15 amino acids. The V and J ends lost 5 bases and 0 bases, in that order; junction bases with no gene match: 4. Germline V CDR1 and CDR2: SGHVS, FQNEAQ. CDR3 amino acids: CASSPRTGSTDTQYF. The CDR3 DNA reads as TGTGCCAGCAGCCCACGGACAGGGAGCACAGATACGCAGTATTTT.

J is TRBJ2-7 and V is TRBV5-4; D remains unclear. The V gene lost 3 bases and the J gene lost 0 bases, with 7 bases spanning the gap. CDR1 is SGHNT, CDR2 YYREEE, per germline (reference sequence). This CDR3 is built from 13 residues. CDR3 DNA: TGTGCCAGCAGCTGGGCCGACTCCTACGAGCAGTACTTC. It translates to CASSWADSYEQYF.

The rearrangement joins TRBV6-5 to TRBJ2-2; 8 bases match TRBD1. Losses at the gene ends were 8 bases for V and 5 bases for J; bases not matched to a gene: 7. Looked up from germline, CDR1 is MNHEY and CDR2 is SVGAGI. CDR3 size: 14 residues. The chain's CDR3 is CASGNRGITGELFF. The CDR3 bases are TGTGCCAGCGGGAACAGGGGGATAACCGGGGAGCTGTTTTTT.

This clone was observed a handful of times. The CDR3 region has the DNA TGTGCCAGCTCGGGCCCAAGTCAGGGCGACCCAGCTAACTATGGCTACACCTTC. Translation gives CASSGPSQGDPANYGYTF. The chain couples TRBV2 to TRBJ1-2; TRBD1 is a possible D gene (5 bases). Trimming stripped 8 bases from V and 0 bases from J, with 25 bases between. Germline assignment: CDR1 SNHLY and CDR2 FYNNEI. The CDR3 loop spans 18 amino acids.

The chain's CDR3 is CASSQKYRVYEQYV. In DNA, the CDR3 is TGTGCCAGCAGCCAAAAGTACAGGGTTTACGAGCAGTACGTC. The genes are TRBV14 and TRBJ2-7; maybe TRBD1 (6 bases). The ends were cut back, 2 bases at V and 4 bases at J, with 12 bases in the middle. This CDR3 contains 14 residues. The germline V gene encodes CDR1 SGHDN and CDR2 FVKESK.

The genes are TRBV10-1 and TRBJ2-3; 9 nucleotides agree with TRBD2. The CDR3 has 15 amino acids. The V and J ends lost 5 bases and 3 bases, in that order; junction bases with no gene match: 6. Per germline, CDR1 WNHNN and CDR2 SYGVQD (reference sequence). As DNA, the CDR3 is TGCGCCAGCAGTTTAAGACTAGCGGATACAGATACGCAGTATTTT. Its protein product is CASSLRLADTDTQYF.

The chain uses TRBV18 and TRBJ2-1; 10 bases match TRBD1. The J segment lost 1 base and the V segment lost 3 bases, leaving 9 bases of the junction unmatched. This CDR3 contains 18 residues. Per germline, CDR1 KGHSH and CDR2 LQKENI. Written as DNA, the CDR3 is TGTGCCAGCTCACCTAAAATTCCGGGACAGGGGTCCTACAATGAGCAGTTCTTC. Its translation: CASSPKIPGQGSYNEQFF.